Given below is one T cell receptor (beta chain) in context. The data belong to a study of T cell responses to AZD1222 COVID-19 vaccine. Germline V lookup: CDR1 SGHTA, CDR2 FQGTGA. Trimming took off 6 bases at V and 5 bases at J, with 13 bases between the two ends. The CDR3 extends over 13 amino acids. The method was immunoSEQ multiplex PCR; TCRdb's version includes in-frame clones alone and lacks a portion of them. The sample holds approximately 180,000 clones; 85% to 90% are singletons and the top ten take around 1.6%. The source is an adult in good health. This specimen consisted of peripheral blood, obtained on day 0 of AZD1222 vaccination. This chain uses TRBV7-3 with TRBJ1-2, with unresolved D. CDR3 DNA sequence: TGTGCCAGCAGTTTTGGACCCGAGTATGGCTACACCTTC. It yields the protein CASSFGPEYGYTF.